This entry lists 2 T cell receptor beta chains sequenced from one sample in a study of early T cells in non-severe SARS-CoV-2 infection. TCRdb re-called the 5' RACE reads with MiXCR, one entry per CDR3 protein. The repertoire consists of some 30,000 distinct CDR3 sequences, with less than 6% occurring once and the leading ten covering approximately 12%. Source material: whole blood. The receptors here all came from an adult who was a healthcare worker with PCR-confirmed SARS-CoV-2 infection or an uninfected control (not recorded which).

The rearrangement links TRBV5-5 to TRBJ1-5; the match to TRBD1 covers 9 bases. Germline CDR1 is SGHKS and CDR2 is YYEKEE (reference sequence). The ends lost 4 bases at V and 6 bases at J; junction bases unmatched: 5. The CDR3 consists of 14 residues. The CDR3 region has the DNA TGTGCCAGCAGCGTGGGACAGGGAAGTCAGCCCCAGCATTTT. Translating gives CASSVGQGSQPQHF. Complete variable domain (other parts from reference TRBV5-5 and TRBJ1-5): DAGVTQSPTHLIKTRGQQVTLRCSPISGHKSVSWYQQVLGQGPQFIFQYYEKEERGRGNFPDRFSARQFPNYSSELNVNALLLGDSALYLCASSVGQGSQPQHFGDGTRLSIL.

This clonotype was observed at least ten times. At one end, the junction sequence differs from germline, possibly due to a read error. This rearrangement joins TRBV7-7 to TRBJ2-5, with D possibly being TRBD1 or TRBD2 (5 bases each). This CDR3 has 18 residues. Germline assignment: CDR1 SSHAT and CDR2 FNYEAQ (reference sequence). In DNA, the CDR3 is TGTGCTAGCAGCTTAGGGGTGTGGGGAGACAGTCGGAAAGAGACCCAGTACTTC. Translated: CASSLGVWGDSRKETQYF.